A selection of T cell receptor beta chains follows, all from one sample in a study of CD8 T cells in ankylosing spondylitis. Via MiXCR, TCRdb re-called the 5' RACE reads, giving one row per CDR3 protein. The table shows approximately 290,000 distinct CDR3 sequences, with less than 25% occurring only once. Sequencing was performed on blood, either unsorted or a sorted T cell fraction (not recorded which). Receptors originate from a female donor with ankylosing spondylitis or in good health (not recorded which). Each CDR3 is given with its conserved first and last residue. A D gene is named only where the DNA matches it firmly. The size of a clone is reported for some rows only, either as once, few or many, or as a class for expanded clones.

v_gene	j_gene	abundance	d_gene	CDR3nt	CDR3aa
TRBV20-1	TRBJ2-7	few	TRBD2	TGCAGTGCTAGTCATCTAGCGGCTGGGGAGGACGAGCAGTACTTC	CSASHLAAGEDEQYF
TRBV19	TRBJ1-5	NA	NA	TGTGCCAGTTCTTCCGACAGAGAAAGCAATCAGCCCCAGCATTTT	CASSSDRESNQPQHF
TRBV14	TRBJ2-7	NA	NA	TGTGCCAGCAGCCAAGATGTCGCCGCTCGCGAGCAGTACTTC	CASSQDVAAREQYF
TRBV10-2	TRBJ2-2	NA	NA	TGCGCCAGCAGTGAGCTGACCGGGGAGCTGTTTTTT	CASSELTGELFF
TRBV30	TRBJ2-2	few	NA	TGTGCCTGGAGGTTGGCGGTGAACACCGGGGAGCTGTTTTTT	CAWRLAVNTGELFF
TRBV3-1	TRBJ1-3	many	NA	TGTGCCAGCAGCCAATACGGGACGCTAGGAAACACCATATATTTT	CASSQYGTLGNTIYF
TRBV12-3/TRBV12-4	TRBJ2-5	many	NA	TGTGCCAGCAGCCTAAAGGCGGAGACCCAGTACTTC	CASSLKAETQYF
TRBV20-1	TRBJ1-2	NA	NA	TGCAGTGCTAGGGGGGGTCGGACATATAACTATGGCTACACCTTC	CSARGGRTYNYGYTF
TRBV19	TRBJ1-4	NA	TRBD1	TGTGCCAGTAGTCCCCCGGGACAGCGAGGTGAAAAACTGTTTTTT	CASSPPGQRGEKLFF
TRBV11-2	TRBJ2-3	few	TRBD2	TGTGCCAGCAGCTTAGAGCGAGTAGCGGGCCTTAGCACAGATACGCAGTATTTT	CASSLERVAGLSTDTQYF
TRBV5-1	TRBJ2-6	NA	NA	TGCGCCAGCAGCAAAGGTGAGGGGACTGGGGCCAACGTCCTGACTTTC	CASSKGEGTGANVLTF
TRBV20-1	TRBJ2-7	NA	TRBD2	TGCAGTGCTAGAGATAGGGAGGGGTATTTCGCCTACGAGCAGTACTTC	CSARDREGYFAYEQYF
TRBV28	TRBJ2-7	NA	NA	TGTGCCAGCAGAGCCAGCGGACGGGCGCAGTACTTC	CASRASGRAQYF
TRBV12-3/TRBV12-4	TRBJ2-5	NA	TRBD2	TGTGCCAGCAGCATTGGACTAGCGGGATCAGAGACCCAGTACTTC	CASSIGLAGSETQYF
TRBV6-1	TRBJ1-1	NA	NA	TGTGCCAGCAGTGAAGTCGGGGTGAGGACTGAAGCTTTCTTT	CASSEVGVRTEAFF
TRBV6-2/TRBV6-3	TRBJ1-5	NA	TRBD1	TGTGCCAGCACCCGGGGACAGGGATATCAGCCCCAGCATTTT	CASTRGQGYQPQHF
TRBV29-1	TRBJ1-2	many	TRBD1	TGCAGCGTTGAGGGTTTCGACAGGGGAGGTTATGGCTACACCTTC	CSVEGFDRGGYGYTF
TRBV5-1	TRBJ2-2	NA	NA	TGCGCCAGCACCTTCTTGGGTCCCGGGGAGCTGTTTTTT	CASTFLGPGELFF
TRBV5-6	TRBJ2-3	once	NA	TGTGCCAGCAGGTGGGGGCGGAGGGATACGCAGTATTTT	CASRWGRRDTQYF
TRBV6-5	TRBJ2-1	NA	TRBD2	TGTGCCAGCAGTTCCACGACTAGCGGGAGTAATGAGCAGTTCTTC	CASSSTTSGSNEQFF
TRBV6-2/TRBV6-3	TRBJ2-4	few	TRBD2	TGTGCCAGCAGTTCCACGACTAGCGGGATGTACTTC	CASSSTTSGMYF
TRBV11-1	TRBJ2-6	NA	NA	TGTGCCAGCAGCTTAGGGCCAGGACAGGGAGGGTCTGGGGCCAACGTCCTGACTTTC	CASSLGPGQGGSGANVLTF
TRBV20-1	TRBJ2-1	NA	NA	TGCAGTGCTCCTAGAGATCTACTAGCCAATGAGCAGTTCTTC	CSAPRDLLANEQFF
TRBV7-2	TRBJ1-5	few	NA	TGTGCCAGCAGCGATGACAGTAGCAATCAGCCCCAGCATTTT	CASSDDSSNQPQHF
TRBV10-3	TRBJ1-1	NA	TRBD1	TGTGCCATCAGTGGGGCAGGGGGGGAGATGAACACTGAAGCTTTCTTT	CAISGAGGEMNTEAFF
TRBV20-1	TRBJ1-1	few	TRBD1	TGCAGTGCTAGGGCCGACAGGGATACTGAAGCTTTCTTT	CSARADRDTEAFF
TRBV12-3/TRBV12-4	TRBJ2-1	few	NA	TGTGCCAGCAGCTTGAGGGCAGTCGCCAGGCCAGGTGAGCAGTTCTTC	CASSLRAVARPGEQFF
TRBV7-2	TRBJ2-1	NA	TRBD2	TGTGCCAGCAGCTTAGAGGCTAGCGGGAGGGCCTCAGTTTTGAATGAGCAGTTCTTC	CASSLEASGRASVLNEQFF
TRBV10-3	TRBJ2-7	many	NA	TGTGCCATCGGCATGGCAGGGGGGTTGAGGTACGAGCAGTACTTC	CAIGMAGGLRYEQYF
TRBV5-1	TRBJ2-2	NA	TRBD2	TGCGCCAGCAGCCATGGACTAGCGGGAGGCGGGGAGCTGTTTTTT	CASSHGLAGGGELFF
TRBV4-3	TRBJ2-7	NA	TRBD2	TGCGCCAGCAGCCAAGAACTAGCGGGAGGGCCGAGACTCGAGCAGTACTTC	CASSQELAGGPRLEQYF
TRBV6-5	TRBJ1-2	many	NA	TGTGCCAGCAGACTCGGACCCATGACTCCTCGTTACACCTTC	CASRLGPMTPRYTF
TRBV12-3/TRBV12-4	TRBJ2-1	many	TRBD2	TGTGCCAGCAGCAGGACTAGCGGGAGTAATGAGCAGTTCTTC	CASSRTSGSNEQFF
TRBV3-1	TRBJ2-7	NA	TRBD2	TGTGCCAGCAGCCAAGGAGGGACTAGAACGGGCGAGCAGTACTTC	CASSQGGTRTGEQYF
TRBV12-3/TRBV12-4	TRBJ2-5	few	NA	TGTGCCAGCAGTTTAAGTATGTCACGCGGGACCCAGTACTTC	CASSLSMSRGTQYF
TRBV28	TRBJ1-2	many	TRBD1	TGTGCCAGCAGTTCCGACAGGGGTAGGGGCTATGGCTACACCTTC	CASSSDRGRGYGYTF
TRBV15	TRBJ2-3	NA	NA	TGTGCCACCAGCGCAACCGGGCCCCGGGGGACAGATACGCAGTATTTT	CATSATGPRGTDTQYF
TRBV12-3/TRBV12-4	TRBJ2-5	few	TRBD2	TGTGCCAGCAGTGCCGGGACTAGCGGGAGTCAAGGGACCCAGTACTTC	CASSAGTSGSQGTQYF
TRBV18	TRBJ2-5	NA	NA	TGTGCCAGCTCACGTCAGGGTCAACAAGAGACCCAGTACTTC	CASSRQGQQETQYF
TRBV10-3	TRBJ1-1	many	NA	TGTGCCATCAGTGAGTCGGAAAGTGGGGCTGAAGCTTTCTTT	CAISESESGAEAFF
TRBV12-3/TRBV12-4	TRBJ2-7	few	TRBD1	TGTGCCAGCAGGTTGGGACAGACAACCTACGAGCAGTACTTC	CASRLGQTTYEQYF
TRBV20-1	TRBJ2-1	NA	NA	TGCAGTGCTAGAGATTCCCAGCGCCTGAGGCGGGGTGAGCAGTTCTTC	CSARDSQRLRRGEQFF
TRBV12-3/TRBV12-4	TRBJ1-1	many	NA	TGTGCCAGCAGTTTAGACAGACTGAACACTGAAGCTTTCTTT	CASSLDRLNTEAFF
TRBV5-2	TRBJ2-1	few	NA	TGTGCCAGCAAAAGCGAGGGGACTACTAGCGGAACACCCTTCTATTTCTACAATGAGCAGTTCTTC	CASKSEGTTSGTPFYFYNEQFF
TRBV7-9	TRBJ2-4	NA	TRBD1	TGTGCCAGCAGCCAAGGACGGACAGGCAAAAACATTCAGTACTTC	CASSQGRTGKNIQYF